This is a list of T cell receptor beta chains from one sample in a study of cytomegalovirus exposure and HLA in healthy donors. Profiled with immunoSEQ multiplex PCR; TCRdb holds only in-frame clones, not every one. The repertoire consists of more than 250,000 clones, with approximately 86% occurring once and the leading ten covering over 1%. The specimen was PBMCs. The receptors here all came from a woman aged 30 to 39 in good health and CMV-seropositive. Each CDR3 is given with its conserved first and last residue. The order of the fields is V gene, CDR3 protein.

v_gene: TRBV15
CDR3aa: CATSGTILSVAFF

v_gene: TRBV15
CDR3aa: CATSGAGRQPQHF

v_gene: TRBV5-1
CDR3aa: CASSGPTGRGANVLTF

v_gene: TRBV18
CDR3aa: CASSSSSGNTIYF

v_gene: TRBV15
CDR3aa: CATSRVDSFNEQFF

v_gene: TRBV30
CDR3aa: CAWSQLGPQQFF

v_gene: TRBV18
CDR3aa: CASSPEARPNYGYTF

v_gene: TRBV10-3
CDR3aa: CAIRDRPNYGYTF

v_gene: TRBV4-1
CDR3aa: CASSQLGFDEQYF

v_gene: TRBV6-5
CDR3aa: CASSYLAGPGNTIYF

v_gene: TRBV7-9
CDR3aa: CASSFMTDLGQYF

v_gene: TRBV20-1
CDR3aa: CSARDLVGYTF

v_gene: TRBV7-2
CDR3aa: CASSATDRLLGNEQFF

v_gene: TRBV6-5
CDR3aa: CASSPTGPNYEQYF

v_gene: TRBV4-3
CDR3aa: CASSQGVGGGNQPQHF

v_gene: TRBV11-2
CDR3aa: CASSLVSGLLVYNEQFF

v_gene: TRBV9
CDR3aa: CASSPTSGRASDTQYF

v_gene: TRBV6-1
CDR3aa: CASRTETGNTIYF

v_gene: TRBV10-3
CDR3aa: CAIGSTTNEKLFF

v_gene: TRBV28
CDR3aa: CASRDRAYEQYF

v_gene: TRBV29-1
CDR3aa: CSAPSPAGRTDTQYF

v_gene: TRBV7-2
CDR3aa: CASSLGLVPKNTEAFF

v_gene: TRBV5-1
CDR3aa: CASSYPGQGIYEQYF

v_gene: TRBV2
CDR3aa: CASIRGGTDTQYF

v_gene: TRBV2
CDR3aa: CASSEGYGFMYQETQYF

v_gene: TRBV9
CDR3aa: CASSVDTGSANYGYTF

v_gene: TRBV6-1
CDR3aa: CASSARGPGSYEQYF

v_gene: TRBV6-1
CDR3aa: CASSDLLSSYEQYF

v_gene: TRBV5-6
CDR3aa: CASSLRGGYGANVLTF

v_gene: TRBV6-1
CDR3aa: CVSQREVNQPQHF

v_gene: TRBV7-2
CDR3aa: CASSLGNRIAGDEQYF

v_gene: TRBV28
CDR3aa: CASSLFPQPQHF

v_gene: TRBV25-1
CDR3aa: CASSDNRDNYEQYF

v_gene: TRBV4-3
CDR3aa: CASSQDLGGSGNTIYF